This note documents a single TCR beta chain sequence. Antigen: not known. The read stops 3 residues short of the end of the CDR3; the missing end is completed from the germline J gene. This sample was taken from a study of T cells in women clearing cervical HPV infection. Study-wide context: Case blood was drawn when the lesion was first found; control blood after infection became undetectable. Study findings and constraints: Cases carried less TRBV6-7 than controls: about 0.1% versus 0.15%. CIN3+ cases had significantly higher TCR richness than controls; evenness did not differ.

Libraries were prepared by immunoSEQ multiplex PCR; TCRdb keeps only in-frame clonotypes and omits some of them. The listing records about 35,000 clones. The V gene lost 6 bases and the J gene lost 1 base, with 16 bases spanning the gap. The V gene's germline CDR1 is SNHLY and CDR2 FYNNEI. CDR3 size: 17 residues. Dot-blot hybridization genotyped cervical HPV amplified with MY09/MY11 PCR. The source is a woman between 18 and 69 years old with a cervical HPV16 infection that either progressed to CIN3+ or cleared (not recorded which). The sequencing input was blood buffy coat. V gene TRBV2 combines with J gene TRBJ2-6; D call uncertain. The CDR3 loop reads CASRILRLKSGANVLTF. CDR3 DNA (partial): TGTGCCAGCAGGATATTACGACTCAAGTCTGGGGCCAACGTC.